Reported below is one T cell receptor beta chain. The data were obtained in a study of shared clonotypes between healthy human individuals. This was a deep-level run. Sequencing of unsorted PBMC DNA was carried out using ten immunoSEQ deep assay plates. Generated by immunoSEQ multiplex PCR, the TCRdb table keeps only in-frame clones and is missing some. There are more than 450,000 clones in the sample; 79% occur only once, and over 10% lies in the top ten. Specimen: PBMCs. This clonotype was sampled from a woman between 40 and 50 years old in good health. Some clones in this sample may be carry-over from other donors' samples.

The CDR3 bases are TGTGCCACCAGCAGAGACCAGGGCTTAGAGACCCAGTACTTC. As protein: CATSRDQGLETQYF. The chain couples TRBV15 to TRBJ2-5; maybe TRBD1 (5 bases). With 0 bases removed from V and 4 bases from J, the gap between germline ends came to 9 bases. This CDR3 is 14 amino acids long. Germline lookup yields CDR1 LNHNV and CDR2 YYDKDF (reference sequence).